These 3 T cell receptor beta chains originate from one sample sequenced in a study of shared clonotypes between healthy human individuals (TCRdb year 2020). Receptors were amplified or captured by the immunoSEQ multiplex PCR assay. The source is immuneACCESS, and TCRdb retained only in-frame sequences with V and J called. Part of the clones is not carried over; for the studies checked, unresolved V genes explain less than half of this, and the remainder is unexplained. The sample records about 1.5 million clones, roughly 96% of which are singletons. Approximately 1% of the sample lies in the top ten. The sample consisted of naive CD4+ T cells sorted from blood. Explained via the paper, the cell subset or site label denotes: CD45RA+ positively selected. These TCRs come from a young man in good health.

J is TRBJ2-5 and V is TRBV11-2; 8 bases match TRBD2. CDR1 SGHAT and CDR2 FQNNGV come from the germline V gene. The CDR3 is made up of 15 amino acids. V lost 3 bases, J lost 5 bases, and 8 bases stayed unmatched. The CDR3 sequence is CASSFGSGSIETQYF. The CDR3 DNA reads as TGTGCCAGCAGCTTTGGCAGCGGGAGTATCGAGACCCAGTACTTC.

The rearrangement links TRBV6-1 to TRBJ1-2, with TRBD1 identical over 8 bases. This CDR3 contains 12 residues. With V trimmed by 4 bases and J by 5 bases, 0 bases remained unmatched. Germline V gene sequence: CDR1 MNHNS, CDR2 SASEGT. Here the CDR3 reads CASSGTGYGYTF. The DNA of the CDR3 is TGTGCCAGCAGTGGGACAGGGTATGGCTACACCTTC.

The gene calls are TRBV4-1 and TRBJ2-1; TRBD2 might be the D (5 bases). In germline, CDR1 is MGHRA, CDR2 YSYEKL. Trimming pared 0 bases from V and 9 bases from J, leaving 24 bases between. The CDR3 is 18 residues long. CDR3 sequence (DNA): TGCGCCAGCAGCCAAGATCGGGGTTCACTAGTCTATTCCCGTGAGCAGTTCTTC. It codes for CASSQDRGSLVYSREQFF.